This T cell receptor beta chain came from a study of T cell responses to AZD1222 COVID-19 vaccine (dated by TCRdb to 2020 to 2023). Some background on the complete study: AZD1222 recipients whose second dose came at about 4 weeks and those whose second dose came at about 12 weeks were combined into one group, since spike-specific TCR depth and breadth did not differ between the two schedules. TCR sequencing was performed for about 240 trial participants, of whom about 210 were given two doses of AZD1222 and 26 were given two doses of MenACWY control vaccine. Trial participants were enrolled into age subgroups of 18-55, 56-69 and 70-plus years, which contained around 150, 29 and 61 TCR-sequenced participants, respectively.

What the authors observed across the whole study: CD4 TCRs associated with the vaccine covered the entire spike protein, and the dominant responses were in regions 160-218 and 743-854. Reportedly, close to half of the unique spike-specific TCRs recognized epitopes lying outside the regions that are mutated in the B.1.351 and B.1.1.7 variants. After two AZD1222 doses, spike-specific TCR breadth and depth were significantly higher than at day 0 and than in MenACWY recipients. In the small 56-69-year group, the increase in depth fell short of significance, most likely because of low power. Participants were mostly white British, with more females than males. The authors suggested clonal diversity may have been underestimated. Conclusions about previously exposed vaccinees are limited because only six or seven AZD1222 recipients were SARS-CoV-2 seropositive at baseline. No day 14 peak-response samples were available, so repertoires were characterized only after the peak T cell response.

This clone was observed a single time. This receptor's antigen is unknown. Base qualities are not recorded, but no much larger clone differs from it by a single base. The sample's time point label is to be understood as: baseline before first vaccination. Samples from vaccinated people were obtained from the UK trials COV001 and COV002, which included a single-blind randomized controlled phase 2/3 trial of AZD1222 (ChAdOx1 nCoV-19) in healthy adults. For TCRbeta chain sequencing, PBMC samples were collected from trial participants at day 0 and at day 28 after the second dose. The CDR3 regions of human TCRbeta chains were analyzed by immunosequencing. The authors' analysis ran thus. TCRs in the repertoires were compared against a reference library of SARS-CoV-2-specific TCRs that had been generated with the MIRA antigen-specificity platform. Breadth meant the fraction of unique TCRs that were SARS-CoV-2-associated, whereas depth meant the fraction of total T cells that were SARS-CoV-2-associated. Using the MIRA data, every spike-specific TCR was mapped to the spike region that the TCR reacted to and assigned to either a CD4 or a CD8 class. Log10-transformed breadth and depth values were compared by one-way ANOVA with Sidak's multiple comparisons tests. Held by TCRdb, this immuneACCESS table contains in-frame sequences only and omits some clones. Under half of the omission traces to an unresolved V gene where checked; the cause of the rest is unknown. V, J and clone size are those of that table, while D and trimming were read from the DNA. The sample has 85,000 to 100,000 clones on record, more than 75% of them singletons. The ten top clones hold approximately 21% of the sample.

The clonotype was recovered from an adult in good health. The specimen comprised peripheral blood, sampled on day 0 of AZD1222 vaccination.

The CDR3 reads as follows: CASSYLRESEQYF. The sequence in DNA is TGTGCCAGCAGCTACCTAAGGGAATCCGAGCAGTACTTC. The V gene is TRBV6-5 and the J gene is TRBJ2-7, with the D gene not confidently named. Taken from cysteine to phenylalanine, the CDR3 has 13 residues. Left in the record is the CDR3 DNA by itself, 39 bases read in frame from the first base. Cut back by 6 bases and 6 bases, the V and J ends lie 15 bases apart. The germline V gene provides CDR1 MNHEY and CDR2 SVGAGI.